The 25 T cell receptor beta chains reported below all come from one sample, sequenced in a study of blood T cells in healthy people across ages (dated by TCRdb to 2014 to 2015). Library generation was performed with 5' RACE. TCRdb shows the sequencer as Illumina HiSeq 2500. A second about 7 to 12 cycle PCR used a sample-barcoded 5' primer and a J-beta primer mix. TCRdb reran the public reads through fastp at Q25 and MiXCR, keeping productive beta chains. Each entry is one CDR3 protein sequence, shown with its most common DNA and genes. The sample contains 800,000 to 950,000 distinct CDR3 sequences, 29% of them found a single time. Roughly 10% of the sample comes from the top ten. These sequences were also reported in another study, on T cells of mothers and their children.

The source material was blood. The receptors stem from a middle-aged woman in good health.

This clonotype was seen many times. The genes are TRBV29-1 and TRBJ1-1; no clear D. V gave up 6 bases and J gave up 6 bases, with 11 bases separating them. The germline gives CDR1 SQVTM, CDR2 ANQGSEA. This CDR3 has 11 residues. Here the CDR3 reads CSVGSGAEAFF. Here the CDR3 DNA reads TGCAGCGTCGGAAGTGGCGCTGAAGCTTTCTTT.

This clonotype was observed a few times. The chain couples TRBV4-1 to TRBJ2-6; D remains ambiguous. The CDR3 runs 20 residues. V lost 0 bases to trimming and J lost 0 bases, with 18 bases between them. CDR1 and CDR2 (germline): MGHRA, YSYEKL. The CDR3 nucleotides are TGCGCCAGCAGCCAAGATAACCGCCTCTCAAAGGCCTCTGGGGCCAACGTCCTGACTTTC. Its translation: CASSQDNRLSKASGANVLTF.

The chain uses TRBV18 and TRBJ2-1, with D maybe TRBD1 (5 bases). The CDR3 runs 13 residues. Looked up from germline, CDR1 is KGHSH and CDR2 is LQKENI. Trimming pared 6 bases from V and 9 bases from J, leaving 15 bases between. CDR3 sequence reads: CASSQEIRAEQFF. The CDR3 bases are TGTGCCAGCTCCCAAGAGATCAGGGCTGAGCAGTTCTTC.

J is TRBJ1-6 and V is TRBV6-2 or TRBV6-3, with TRBD1 identical over 8 bases. J was trimmed by 9 bases and V by 11 bases; bases with no gene match: 6. The CDR3 loop spans 12 amino acids. Looked up from germline, CDR1 is MNHEY and CDR2 is SVGEGT. The DNA for the CDR3 is TGTGCCTCCCGGACAGGGCGTTCACCCCTCCACTTT. It yields the protein CASRTGRSPLHF.

This chain uses TRBV27 with TRBJ2-3; perhaps TRBD2 as D (5 bases). The CDR3 sequence is 17 residues long. V was trimmed by 6 bases and J by 1 base, leaving 20 bases between them. CDR1 is MNHEY and CDR2 is SMNVEV in the germline V gene (reference sequence). The CDR3 sequence is CASSPEEPMRGTDTQYF. The CDR3 region has the DNA TGTGCCAGCAGCCCCGAGGAACCAATGCGGGGCACAGATACGCAGTATTTT.

In regard to this clonotype: This may arise from a read error, as a much more abundant clone is one base away. The chain carries TRBV12-3 or TRBV12-4 and TRBJ1-2; TRBD1 is a possible D gene (6 bases). The CDR3 consists of 11 residues. The CDR3 nucleotides are TGTGCCAGCAGGTTAGGGGGGGACTACACCTTC. It codes for CASRLGGDYTF.

This clonotype was observed a few times. The chain employs TRBV28 and TRBJ1-2, with D uncertain. The CDR3 sequence is 15 residues long. Trimming stripped 2 bases from V and 5 bases from J, with 15 bases between. Germline V gene data show CDR1 as MDHEN and CDR2 as SYDVKM. The CDR3 loop is CASSLAHSGTYGYTF. CDR3 in DNA: TGTGCCAGCAGTTTAGCTCACAGTGGCACTTATGGCTACACCTTC.

The gene calls are TRBV28 and TRBJ2-1; 7 bases map to TRBD2. This CDR3 is 13 amino acids long. The junction had 6 bases not matched to a gene; V was cut back by 6 bases and J by 7 bases. The germline CDR1 and CDR2 sequences are MDHEN and SYDVKM. The CDR3: CASRGGTANEQFF. DNA for the CDR3: TGTGCCAGCAGGGGGGGGACGGCGAATGAGCAGTTCTTC.

The chain uses TRBV28 and TRBJ2-7, with D tentatively TRBD1 (6 bases). The CDR3 contains 19 residues. Trimming left V 2 bases short and J 5 bases short, with 28 bases between. The V gene's germline CDR1 is MDHEN and CDR2 SYDVKM. CDR3 DNA sequence: TGTGCCAGCAGTTTACAATATCAGGACAGTTGGGGGATTTGTGACGAGCAGTACTTC. It encodes CASSLQYQDSWGICDEQYF.

The chain uses TRBV13 and TRBJ2-3; the D gene is possibly TRBD2 (5 bases). The CDR3 is 15 residues long. Trimming left V 1 base short and J 0 bases short, with 8 bases between. CDR1 is PRHDT, CDR2 FYEKMQ, per germline (reference sequence). CDR3 in amino acids: CASSLAAVSTDTQYF. The DNA for the CDR3 is TGTGCCAGCAGCTTAGCAGCGGTTAGCACAGATACGCAGTATTTT.

This clonotype was seen repeatedly, ten times or more. This chain joins TRBV29-1 and TRBJ2-1; D perhaps matches TRBD2 (6 bases). There are 16 residues in the CDR3. Between the trimmed V and J ends, which lost 4 bases and 0 bases, there was a span of 16 bases. Germline V gene data show CDR1 as SQVTM and CDR2 as ANQGSEA. CDR3 loop: CSVGGTPPGSYNEQFF. As DNA, the CDR3 is TGCAGCGTTGGGGGGACTCCTCCCGGCTCCTACAATGAGCAGTTCTTC.

This clonotype was counted many times. The V gene is TRBV4-3, the J gene TRBJ2-3; possibly TRBD1 for D (5 bases). The V end was cut by 4 bases, the J end by 6 bases, with 11 bases between. CDR3 length: 13 amino acids. CDR1 LGHNA and CDR2 YSLEER come from the germline V gene. The CDR3 loop is CASSPQQADTQYF. CDR3 nucleotides: TGCGCCAGCAGCCCGCAACAGGCGGATACGCAGTATTTT.

The sample holds many counts of this clonotype. V gene TRBV20-1 combines with J gene TRBJ2-3; 7 positions match TRBD2. Per germline, CDR1 DFQATT and CDR2 SNEGSKA (reference sequence). V was clipped by 3 bases and J by 2 bases; unmatched bases: 5. The length of the CDR3 is 14 residues. For the CDR3, the DNA is TGCAGTGCTAGTATGGGGAGGGACACAGATACGCAGTATTTT. Its translation: CSASMGRDTDTQYF.

This clonotype was detected ten times or more. This CDR3 is CASSGDSNYGYTF. For the CDR3, the DNA is TGTGCCAGCAGCGGGGACAGTAACTATGGCTACACCTTC. The chain links TRBV7-9 to TRBJ1-2; TRBD1 matches 7 bases. From germline, CDR1 is SEHNR and CDR2 FQNEAQ (reference sequence). This CDR3 has 13 residues. V trimming: 5 bases; J trimming: 1 base; junction bases outside the gene matches: 1.

In its sample, this clonotype was seen many times. This chain connects TRBV7-2 to TRBJ2-5; 7 nucleotides match TRBD1. This CDR3 spans 13 amino acids. Trimming removed 3 bases from V and 6 bases from J; junction bases left unmatched: 4. Germline values: CDR1 SGHTA, CDR2 FQGNSA. DNA of the CDR3: TGTGCCAGCAGCTTCCAGGGGGAGCAGACCCAGTACTTC. This codes for CASSFQGEQTQYF.

This clonotype was seen more than once but under ten times. This sequence joins TRBV28 and TRBJ2-4; 10 bases match TRBD2. Germline values: CDR1 MDHEN, CDR2 SYDVKM. The CDR3 has 16 amino acids. Trimming took 7 bases from V and 13 from J; bases not matched to a gene: 19. The chain's CDR3 is CASTLRGTSAWGEQYF. The CDR3 nucleotides read TGTGCCAGCACCCTTCGCGGGACTAGCGCCTGGGGAGAGCAGTACTTC.

The rearrangement joins TRBV7-2 to TRBJ1-2; weak D call: TRBD1 (5 bases). CDR1 is SGHTA, CDR2 FQGNSA, per germline. The CDR3 is made up of 15 amino acids. V shed 3 bases and J shed 8 bases, with 19 bases lying between them. The CDR3 DNA follows: TGTGCCAGCAGCTTTTTAGGACCAGGGAGCGGCGGCTACACCTTC. Its protein product is CASSFLGPGSGGYTF.

On this clonotype: A much larger clone lies one base from this, so it may be a read error. The genes are TRBV10-3 and TRBJ2-7; D is unresolved. The CDR3 spans 14 residues. Per germline, CDR1 ENHRY and CDR2 SYGVKD. In DNA, the CDR3 is TGTGCCATCAGTGTCCGAGACCGCACCTACGAGCGGTACTTC. This codes for CAISVRDRTYERYF.

The sample holds a few counts of this clonotype. The chain employs TRBV7-6 and TRBJ2-3; 7 nucleotides line up with TRBD2. Germline lookup yields CDR1 SGHVS and CDR2 FNYEAQ. V shed 5 bases and J 6 bases; nucleotides not matched to a gene: 8. This CDR3 is 14 amino acids long. In nucleotides, the CDR3 is TGTGCCAGCAGCCCTAGGAGCGGGGCGGATACGCAGTATTTT. Amino acids: CASSPRSGADTQYF.

This clonotype was recorded at least ten times. The rearrangement links TRBV5-1 to TRBJ1-1; D call uncertain. CDR3 size: 14 residues. Per the germline V gene, CDR1 is SGHRS and CDR2 is YFSETQ. Trimming removed 1 base from V and 0 bases from J, with 7 bases in between. The DNA for the CDR3 is TGCGCCAGCAGCTTGAGCGGGGTGAACACTGAAGCTTTCTTT. Its translation: CASSLSGVNTEAFF.

There are many counts of this clonotype. The V and J genes are TRBV20-1 and TRBJ2-3; tentative D call: TRBD1 (5 bases). Germline V gives CDR1 DFQATT, CDR2 SNEGSKA (reference sequence). The CDR3 spans 13 residues. Between the trimmed V and J ends, which lost 3 bases and 2 bases, there was a span of 9 bases. The DNA of the CDR3 is TGCAGTGCTAGCGGACAAATCACAGATACGCAGTATTTT. Its protein product is CSASGQITDTQYF.

This sequence joins TRBV7-3 and TRBJ2-3; tentatively, D is TRBD1 or TRBD2 (6 bases each). In germline, CDR1 is SGHTA, CDR2 FQGTGA. The V end was cut by 3 bases, the J end by 0 bases, with 10 bases between. This CDR3 region has 15 residues. The CDR3 bases are TGTGCCAGCAGCTTTAGGGGGACTAGCACAGATACGCAGTATTTT. Its translation is CASSFRGTSTDTQYF.

This clonotype has a count of ten or more. The rearrangement links TRBV28 to TRBJ2-1; 8 bases line up with TRBD1. The CDR3 covers 15 residues. The ends lost 5 bases at V and 5 bases at J; junction bases unmatched: 8. Germline lookup yields CDR1 MDHEN and CDR2 SYDVKM. This chain's CDR3 is CASSIQGGLHNEQFF. The CDR3 DNA follows: TGTGCCAGCAGTATACAGGGGGGCCTCCACAATGAGCAGTTCTTC.

In this sample, this clonotype turned up many times. The chain combines TRBV20-1 with TRBJ1-2; D remains ambiguous. Trimming left V 3 bases short and J 4 bases short, with 15 bases between. The CDR3 sequence is 14 residues long. The V gene's germline CDR1 is DFQATT and CDR2 SNEGSKA (reference sequence). Here the CDR3 DNA reads TGCAGTGCTAGCGGCGGGCTGACTTCCTATGGCTACACCTTC. Encoded protein: CSASGGLTSYGYTF.

CDR3 in DNA: TGTGCCAGCAGCCAAATCGGGCAGGGACCGAACACTGAAGCTTTCTTT. Its translation: CASSQIGQGPNTEAFF. The chain recombines TRBV3-1 with TRBJ1-1, with D perhaps TRBD1 (5 bases). The CDR3 totals 16 residues. Germline CDR1 and CDR2: LGHDT and YNNKEL (reference sequence). V shed 2 bases and J shed 1 base, with 14 bases lying between them.